The 27 T cell receptor beta chains in this list originate from one sample, sequenced in a study of glioma-infiltrating T cells (dated by TCRdb to 2016 to 2018). Reads for this sample came from an Illumina MiSeq. The iRepertoire nested amplicon-rescue multiplex PCR (arm-PCR) platform was used to amplify TCR alpha and beta CDR3 regions from RNA. The public reads were quality trimmed at Q25 with fastp and then assembled into clones with MiXCR by TCRdb, keeping productive beta chains. Rows with one shared CDR3 protein collapse into an entry with the most common genes and DNA. The sample includes approximately 110,000 distinct CDR3 sequences, with roughly 25% observed a single time. Of the sample, around 15% falls within the top ten clones. The sample consisted of glioma tissue, nonneoplastic brain tissue, or PBMCs (not recorded which). The receptors originated from a human donor with low-grade glioma or glioblastoma, undergoing nonglioma brain surgery, or in good health (not recorded which).

This clonotype was found many times. One end of the junction varies from germline; a read error may be responsible. The chain recombines TRBV12-3 or TRBV12-4 with TRBJ2-1; 9 nucleotides align to TRBD2. The CDR3 covers 14 residues. The CDR3 bases are TGTGCCAGCAGTATAGCGGGAGCAAACAATGAGCAGTTCTTC. It codes for CASSIAGANNEQFF.

This clonotype was detected ten times or more. The chain links TRBV4-3 to TRBJ2-7, with 11 bases fitting TRBD2. V gave up 3 bases and J gave up 2 bases; unmatched junction bases: 6. Germline-derived CDR1 and CDR2 are LGHNA and YSLEER. The CDR3 loop spans 16 amino acids. The CDR3 spells CASSHVLAGGPYEQYF. DNA of the CDR3: TGCGCCAGCAGCCACGTTCTAGCGGGAGGTCCCTACGAGCAGTACTTC.

The chain uses TRBV4-3 and TRBJ2-7; D is undetermined. V lost 0 bases to trimming and J lost 0 bases, with 9 bases between them. The CDR3 loop spans 15 amino acids. CDR1 is LGHNA, CDR2 YSLEER, per germline. The chain's CDR3 is CASSQDAWSSYEQYF. DNA of the CDR3: TGCGCCAGCAGCCAAGATGCCTGGAGCTCCTACGAGCAGTACTTC.

The rearrangement links TRBV5-4 to TRBJ2-6, with 7 bases lining up with TRBD1. V lost 4 bases to trimming and J lost 5 bases; unmatched junction nucleotides: 9. CDR3 length: 16 residues. The germline V gene has CDR1 SGHNT and CDR2 YYREEE (reference sequence). In nucleotides, the CDR3 is TGTGCCAGCAGCGCACATGACAGGGCTAGGGCCAACGTCCTGACTTTC. Translation gives CASSAHDRARANVLTF.

This clonotype was seen many times. The gene calls are TRBV11-1 and TRBJ2-3; 10 bases fit TRBD2. J was trimmed by 4 bases and V by 3 bases; bases with no gene match: 4. The CDR3 has 15 residues. Germline CDR1 reads SGHAT; CDR2 reads FQDESV (reference sequence). The CDR3 region has the DNA TGTGCCAGCAGCTTTGGTCTAGCGGGAGCAGATACGCAGTATTTT. Amino acid sequence: CASSFGLAGADTQYF.

This clonotype was detected ten times or more. V is TRBV7-9 and J is TRBJ2-7; D not certain. Trimming took 3 bases from V and 2 from J, leaving 11 bases between them. CDR1 and CDR2 (germline): SEHNR, FQNEAQ (reference sequence). CDR3 length: 14 amino acids. The CDR3 here is CASSLAVRPYEQYF. CDR3 nucleotides: TGTGCCAGCAGCTTGGCGGTTCGTCCCTACGAGCAGTACTTC.

This clonotype was seen many times. Here the CDR3 reads CASRPGTGRYNEQFF. The CDR3 DNA reads as TGTGCCAGCAGACCCGGGACAGGGCGCTACAATGAGCAGTTCTTC. The V and J genes are TRBV11-1 and TRBJ2-1, with 9 bases matching TRBD1. CDR1 is SGHAT, CDR2 FQDESV, per germline (reference sequence). The V and J ends lost 6 bases and 3 bases, in that order; junction bases with no gene match: 6. The CDR3 covers 15 residues.

On this clonotype: An end of the junction differs from the germline gene, which may be a read error. The chain uses TRBV12-3 or TRBV12-4 and TRBJ1-2; the D is unclear. This CDR3 is 15 amino acids long. Here the CDR3 DNA reads TGTGCCAGCAGTTTCCTTGACGGCCGGGTGAATGGCTGCACCTTC. Amino acids: CASSFLDGRVNGCTF.

Of note for this clonotype: Since a much larger clone is just one base distant, this may be a read error. V is TRBV3-1 and J is TRBJ2-5, with D perhaps assigned TRBD1 or TRBD2 (6 bases each). The V gene's germline CDR1 is LGHDT and CDR2 YNNKEL (reference sequence). The CDR3 is 16 amino acids. For the CDR3, the DNA is TGTGTCAGCAGCCAATCATCGGGGGCCATGCAAGAGACCCAGTACTTC. Translation gives CVSSQSSGAMQETQYF.

This clonotype was picked up many times. This chain connects TRBV20-1 to TRBJ2-1; D gene unclear. This CDR3 contains 14 residues. Deletions cut 1 base from V and 2 bases from J, with 9 bases between. Germline V gene data show CDR1 as DFQATT and CDR2 as SNEGSKA (reference sequence). CDR3 sequence (DNA): TGCAGTGCTAGAGCCCTCCGACCCTACAATGAGCAGTTCTTC. Encoded protein: CSARALRPYNEQFF.

The chain uses TRBV28 and TRBJ1-1; D is perhaps TRBD1 (5 bases). This CDR3 is 16 amino acids long. Germline V CDR1 and CDR2: MDHEN, SYDVKM. V was cut by 5 bases and J by 3 bases, with 19 bases left in between. CDR3 nucleotides: TGTGCCAGCAGTCTACCATTGCGACAGATAGACACTGAAGCTTTCTTT. The encoded protein is CASSLPLRQIDTEAFF. The complete variable domain, with remaining parts taken from reference TRBV28 and TRBJ1-1, reads DVKVTQSSRYLVKRTGEKVFLECVQDMDHENMFWYRQDPGLGLRLIYFSYDVKMKEKGDIPEGYSVSREKKERFSLILESASTNQTSMYLCASSLPLRQIDTEAFFGQGTRLTVV.

In regard to this clonotype: An end of the junction differs from the germline gene, which may be a read error. The gene calls are TRBV6-6 and TRBJ1-5, with 11 bases lining up with TRBD1. CDR1 is MNHNY, CDR2 SVGAGI, per germline (reference sequence). CDR3 length: 13 amino acids. The DNA of the CDR3 is TGTGCCAGAAGGACAGGGGGCGGACAGCACCAGCATTTT. The encoded protein is CARRTGGGQHQHF.

This clonotype was seen repeatedly, ten times or more. This chain uses TRBV29-1 with TRBJ1-1; D is perhaps TRBD1 (5 bases). The ends were cut back, 6 bases at V and 11 bases at J, with 19 bases in the middle. CDR1 is SQVTM and CDR2 is ANQGSEA in the germline V gene. The CDR3 contains 12 residues. The CDR3 DNA reads TGCAGCGTCGAGCCGGGACTTCAGAGGGCTTTCTTT. It codes for CSVEPGLQRAFF.

The sample holds many counts of this clonotype. The chain couples TRBV10-3 to TRBJ2-7; TRBD2 aligns across 7 bases. CDR1 and CDR2 (germline): ENHRY, SYGVKD. The CDR3 runs to 17 residues. The ends lost 6 bases at V and 4 bases at J; junction bases unmatched: 18. Here the CDR3 DNA reads TGTGCCATCAGCCCCTCCTCGGGGGAGGGCCCCTTATACGAGCAGTACTTC. It translates to CAISPSSGEGPLYEQYF.

This chain uses TRBV28 with TRBJ1-2, with D maybe TRBD1 (6 bases). CDR3 size: 15 residues. Germline CDR1 reads MDHEN; CDR2 reads SYDVKM. The V and J ends lost 2 bases and 8 bases respectively, with 18 bases between them. As DNA, the CDR3 is TGTGCCAGCAGTTTACCGGACAGTGCGCGCGTGGGCTACACCTTC. Amino acid sequence: CASSLPDSARVGYTF.

This clonotype was detected many times. The chain couples TRBV7-2 to TRBJ2-1; unclear D gene. Trimming left V 5 bases short and J 8 bases short, with 10 bases between. CDR1 and CDR2 from the germline V gene are SGHTA and FQGNSA. The CDR3 is 12 amino acids. The chain's CDR3 is CASSPFVYEQFF. CDR3 coding DNA: TGTGCCAGCAGCCCCTTTGTGTATGAGCAGTTCTTC. Supplemented by reference TRBV7-2 and TRBJ2-1, the full variable domain reads GAGVSQSPSNKVTEKGKDVELRCDPISGHTALYWYRQSLGQGLEFLIYFQGNSAPDKSGLPSDRFSAERTGGSVSTLTIQRTQQEDSAVYLCASSPFVYEQFFGPGTRLTVL.

This clonotype was observed many times. V gene TRBV6-6 combines with J gene TRBJ1-2; no reliable D call. The germline V gene has CDR1 MNHNY and CDR2 SVGAGI (reference sequence). Trimming pared 0 bases from V and 8 bases from J, leaving 4 bases between. There are 11 residues in the CDR3. CDR3 sequence (DNA): TGTGCCAGCAGTTACTCGTGGGGCTACACCTTC. It is translated as CASSYSWGYTF.

The chain recombines TRBV19 with TRBJ2-5, with TRBD2 identical over 7 bases. There are 17 residues in the CDR3. CDR1 is LNHDA, CDR2 SQIVND, per germline (reference sequence). V shed 4 bases and J 2 bases; nucleotides not matched to a gene: 13. The CDR3 loop reads CASSKGGSIGSQETQYF. The CDR3, as DNA: TGTGCCAGTAGTAAGGGAGGGTCTATCGGGTCGCAAGAGACCCAGTACTTC. Based on the CDR3 plus reference TRBV19 and TRBJ2-5, the full variable domain is DGGITQSPKYLFRKEGQNVTLSCEQNLNHDAMYWYRQDPGQGLRLIYYSQIVNDFQKGDIAEGYSVSREKKESFPLTVTSAQKNPTAFYLCASSKGGSIGSQETQYFGPGTRLLVL.

This clonotype has a count of ten or more. The chain joins TRBV7-2 to TRBJ1-2, with a possible D match to TRBD1 (5 bases). Germline values: CDR1 SGHTA, CDR2 FQGNSA. The length of the CDR3 is 17 residues. V lost 2 bases and J 4 bases, leaving 20 bases between the germline ends. CDR3 protein: CASSLTPGGRVGYGYTF. CDR3 DNA: TGTGCCAGCAGCTTAACCCCGGGAGGCAGGGTTGGCTATGGCTACACCTTC.

Comments on this clonotype: A much larger clone is a single base away; this may be a read error. The V gene is TRBV7-9, the J gene TRBJ2-7, with D possibly TRBD2 on 5 matching bases. Trimming left V 4 bases short and J 7 bases short, with 20 bases between. Germline CDR1 reads SEHNR; CDR2 reads FQNEAQ (reference sequence). CDR3 length: 15 amino acids. The CDR3 reads CASSSVVGGGGEQYF. CDR3 in DNA: TGTGCCAGCAGCTCGGTCGTCGGAGGAGGTGGGGAGCAGTACTTC.

The chain has TRBV5-1 and TRBJ2-3; no clear D. The CDR3 loop spans 17 amino acids. Germline V gene sequence: CDR1 SGHRS, CDR2 YFSETQ. Deletions cut 4 bases from V and 0 bases from J, with 18 bases between. CDR3 DNA: TGCGCCAGCAGCCTACGTCTGGAGAAAGCTAGCACAGATACGCAGTATTTT. Encoded protein: CASSLRLEKASTDTQYF. Supplemented by reference TRBV5-1 and TRBJ2-3, the full variable domain reads KAGVTQTPRYLIKTRGQQVTLSCSPISGHRSVSWYQQTPGQGLQFLFEYFSETQRNKGNFPGRFSGRQFSNSRSEMNVSTLELGDSALYLCASSLRLEKASTDTQYFGPGTRLTVL.

The rearrangement links TRBV12-3 or TRBV12-4 to TRBJ2-1; 10 nucleotides match TRBD2. This CDR3 is built from 16 residues. The V and J ends lost 5 bases and 9 bases, in that order; junction bases with no gene match: 13. DNA of the CDR3: TGTGCCAGCAGTCCGCCGGGGCTAGCGGGAGTGGCTGAGCAGTTCTTC. This translates into CASSPPGLAGVAEQFF.

V gene TRBV11-3 combines with J gene TRBJ2-3; D is tentatively TRBD1 or TRBD2 (6 bases each). CDR1 and CDR2 (germline): SGHNT, YENEEA. V was trimmed by 6 bases and J by 7 bases, leaving 17 bases between them. This CDR3 comprises 14 residues. CDR3 residues: CASRHNRDSNTQYF. CDR3 nucleotides: TGTGCCAGCAGACATAACAGGGACTCAAATACGCAGTATTTT.

Remarks on this clonotype: Sequence at one end of the junction differs from germline and may be a read error. The chain joins TRBV28 to TRBJ2-7; no definite D call. The CDR3 extends over 15 amino acids. Germline lookup yields CDR1 MDHEN and CDR2 SYDVKM. CDR3 DNA sequence: TGTGCCAGCGGTTTAGGATGCAGCAGCTCCTACGAGCAGTACTTC. Its protein product is CASGLGCSSSYEQYF.

This clonotype was observed at least ten times. This chain connects TRBV20-1 to TRBJ2-7; D unclear. CDR1 DFQATT and CDR2 SNEGSKA come from the germline V gene (reference sequence). The CDR3 has 13 amino acids. The V gene lost 0 bases and the J gene lost 2 bases, with 8 bases spanning the gap. CDR3 bases: TGCAGTGCTAGAGATTGGGCAACCTACGAGCAGTACTTC. Translating it yields CSARDWATYEQYF.

This clonotype has at least ten counts. The chain links TRBV4-1 to TRBJ2-2; the D gene is possibly TRBD2 (6 bases). The CDR3 runs 14 residues. Germline lookup yields CDR1 MGHRA and CDR2 YSYEKL. The V and J ends lost 4 bases and 2 bases respectively, with 8 bases between them. The CDR3 here is CASSLTRNTGELFF. The DNA of the CDR3 is TGCGCCAGCAGCCTGACTAGAAACACCGGGGAGCTGTTTTTT.

About this clonotype itself: A single base separates this from a much larger clone, so it may be a read error. The V and J genes are TRBV7-2 and TRBJ1-4, with TRBD1 matching over 8 bases. The CDR3 has 15 amino acids. Germline V gives CDR1 SGHTA, CDR2 FQGNSA. The CDR3 spells CASRLMAGGIEKLFF. CDR3 nucleotide sequence: TGTGCCAGCCGCTTAATGGCAGGGGGCATTGAAAAACTGTTTTTT.